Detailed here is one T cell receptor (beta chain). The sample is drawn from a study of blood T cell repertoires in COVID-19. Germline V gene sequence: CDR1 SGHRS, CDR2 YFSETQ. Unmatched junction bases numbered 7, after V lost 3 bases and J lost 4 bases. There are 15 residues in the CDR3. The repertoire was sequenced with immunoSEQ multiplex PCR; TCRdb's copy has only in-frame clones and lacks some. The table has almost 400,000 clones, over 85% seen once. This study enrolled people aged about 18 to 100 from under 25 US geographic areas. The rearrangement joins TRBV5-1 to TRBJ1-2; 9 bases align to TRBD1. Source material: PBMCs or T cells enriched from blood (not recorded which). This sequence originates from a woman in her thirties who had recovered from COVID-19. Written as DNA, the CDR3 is TGCGCCAGCAGCTGGGGACAGGGTAATCGCTATGGCTACACCTTC. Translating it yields CASSWGQGNRYGYTF.